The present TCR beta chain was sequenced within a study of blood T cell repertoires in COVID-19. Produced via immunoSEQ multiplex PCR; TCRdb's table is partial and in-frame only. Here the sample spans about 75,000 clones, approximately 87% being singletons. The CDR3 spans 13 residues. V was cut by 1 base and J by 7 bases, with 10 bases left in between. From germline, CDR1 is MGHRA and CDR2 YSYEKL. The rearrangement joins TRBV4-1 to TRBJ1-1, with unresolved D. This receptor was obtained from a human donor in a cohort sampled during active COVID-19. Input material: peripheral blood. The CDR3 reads CASSQAEGYEAFF. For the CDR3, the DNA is TGCGCCAGCAGCCAAGCTGAGGGTTATGAAGCTTTCTTT.